Below are 8 T cell receptor beta chains sequenced from a single sample in a study of blood T cell repertoires in COVID-19. The assay was immunoSEQ multiplex PCR, and TCRdb's table has in-frame clones only and misses some. The sample carries hundreds of thousands of clones, approximately 90% recorded once. Sequenced sample: peripheral blood. The receptors shown here come from a woman under 40 with active or convalescent COVID-19.

V and J are TRBV18 and TRBJ1-3; D perhaps matches TRBD1 (5 bases). V dropped 2 bases and J dropped 8 bases, with 13 bases sitting between them. CDR3 length equals 14 residues. The germline V gene has CDR1 KGHSH and CDR2 LQKENI. Here the CDR3 reads CASSPARGGDTIYF. The DNA for the CDR3 is TGTGCCAGCTCACCAGCCAGAGGAGGGGACACCATATATTTT.

This clone was seen more than once but under ten times. The gene calls are TRBV6-1 and TRBJ1-5; the D gene is possibly TRBD1 (5 bases). The ends were cut back, 3 bases at V and 7 bases at J, with 7 bases in the middle. CDR1 is MNHNS and CDR2 is SASEGT in the germline V gene. The CDR3 contains 12 residues. This chain's CDR3 is CASSDGHQPQHF. CDR3 nucleotides: TGTGCCAGCAGTGACGGACACCAGCCCCAGCATTTT.

This clone was seen a few times. The chain combines TRBV2 with TRBJ1-1; 9 bases fit TRBD1. Germline assignment: CDR1 SNHLY and CDR2 FYNNEI. The V segment lost 5 bases and the J segment 4 bases; nucleotides outside the gene matches: 5. This CDR3 region has 14 residues. Here the CDR3 DNA reads TGTGCCAGCAGTATACAGGGGGCGGCCACTGAAGCTTTCTTT. Translation gives CASSIQGAATEAFF.

The V and J genes are TRBV18 and TRBJ1-2, with a weak D call TRBD1 (6 bases). With 3 bases removed from V and 7 bases from J, the gap between germline ends came to 15 bases. Looked up from germline, CDR1 is KGHSH and CDR2 is LQKENI. The CDR3 runs 14 residues. CDR3 bases: TGTGCCAGCTCACCCCCGGGACAAGCTGGTGGCTACACCTTC. Protein sequence: CASSPPGQAGGYTF. Filled out from reference TRBV18 and TRBJ1-2, the complete variable domain reads NAGVMQNPRHLVRRRGQEARLRCSPMKGHSHVYWYRQLPEEGLKFMVYLQKENIIDESGMPKERFSAEFPKEGPSILRIQQVVRGDSAAYFCASSPPGQAGGYTFGSGTRLTVV.

The rearrangement joins TRBV27 to TRBJ2-7; the match to TRBD2 covers 7 bases. V dropped 5 bases and J dropped 7; count of bases not matched to a gene: 14. CDR3 length: 15 residues. The V gene's germline CDR1 is MNHEY and CDR2 SMNVEV (reference sequence). The CDR3 sequence is CASSPLWGGSEEQYF. The CDR3 region has the DNA TGTGCCAGCAGTCCCCTCTGGGGGGGGTCGGAGGAGCAGTACTTC.

The V call is TRBV5-8, the J call TRBJ2-5; 11 bases match TRBD1. Germline trimming cut 4 bases from V and 5 bases from J; bases unmatched to any gene: 10. From germline, CDR1 is SGHTS and CDR2 YDEGEE. The CDR3 totals 16 residues. This CDR3 reads CASSNRDRGIGETQYF. The CDR3 region has the DNA TGTGCCAGCAGCAACCGGGACAGGGGGATTGGGGAGACCCAGTACTTC.

This clone appeared a single time. This chain joins TRBV27 and TRBJ1-1; D ambiguous. The CDR3 is 13 amino acids. Trimming took off 5 bases at V and 1 base at J, with 8 bases between the two ends. Germline-derived CDR1 and CDR2 are MNHEY and SMNVEV (reference sequence). CDR3 coding DNA: TGTGCCAGCAGTCAGGAGGGGAACACTGAAGCTTTCTTT. It codes for CASSQEGNTEAFF.

As DNA, the CDR3 is TGTGCCAGTACCTCCCAGGGGGCGAGAACAGGGGTCACTGAAGCTTTCTTT. Translated, it gives CASTSQGARTGVTEAFF. The chain is built from TRBV19 and TRBJ1-1; TRBD1 agrees at 8 bases. V gave up 7 bases and J gave up 4 bases; unmatched junction bases: 17. Germline CDR1 LNHDA, CDR2 SQIVND (reference sequence). The CDR3 totals 17 residues.